A single sample is the source of the 32 T cell receptor beta chains below, sequenced in a study of human T cells and chemical hapten exposure. Each CDR3 protein is one row after TCRdb ran MiXCR on the RACE reads. Among roughly 120,000 distinct CDR3 sequences listed, roughly an eighth were seen once. Time point indicated: patch test 1, 2 weeks after DPC sensitization. Sample treatment: therapeutic diphenylcyclopropenone sensitization with weekly scalp DPC. The starting material was whole blood, obtained in connection with sensitization to the hapten diphenylcyclopropenone (DPC). The receptors were gathered from a woman in her forties or fifties with alopecia areata. Some clones in this sample may be carry-over from other donors' samples.

This clonotype was seen many times. The V and J genes are TRBV10-3 and TRBJ1-5, with D unresolved. CDR1 and CDR2 from the germline V gene are ENHRY and SYGVKD. V was pared by 2 bases and J by 1 base, with 3 bases between. The CDR3 loop spans 13 amino acids. As DNA, the CDR3 is TGTGCCATCAGTGAGGACAGCAATCAGCCCCAGCATTTT. Translation: CAISEDSNQPQHF.

CDR3 sequence: CANQGRGNGELFF. In DNA form, the CDR3 reads TGTGCCAACCAGGGCAGGGGAAACGGGGAGCTGTTTTTT. V is TRBV28 and J is TRBJ2-2; D is possibly TRBD1 (6 bases). The V end lost 10 bases, the J end lost 7 bases, and 16 bases lay between the germline ends. Germline lookup yields CDR1 MDHEN and CDR2 SYDVKM. The CDR3 has 13 amino acids.

This clonotype was observed a handful of times. This chain links TRBV19 with TRBJ1-2; D remains unclear. The CDR3 is made up of 12 amino acids. Trimming removed 3 bases at V and 4 bases at J, with 6 bases between. Germline-derived CDR1 and CDR2 are LNHDA and SQIVND (reference sequence). In nucleotides, the CDR3 is TGTGCCAGTAGTATGGCTGGCTATGGCTACACCTTC. Residues: CASSMAGYGYTF.

The genes are TRBV6-2 or TRBV6-3 and TRBJ1-3; D call uncertain. V was pared by 7 bases and J by 3 bases, with 19 bases between. Per the germline V gene, CDR1 is MNHEY and CDR2 is SVGEGT. CDR3 length: 16 residues. For the CDR3, the DNA is TGTGCCAGCACCCCCGGCGCGGGAGCAGGTGGAAACACCATATATTTT. Translating gives CASTPGAGAGGNTIYF.

At least ten counts were recorded for this clonotype. V and J are TRBV11-2 and TRBJ1-5; 9 bases map to TRBD1. The V gene's germline CDR1 is SGHAT and CDR2 FQNNGV. The J segment lost 7 bases and the V segment lost 3 bases, leaving 4 bases of the junction unmatched. CDR3 size: 14 residues. The CDR3 reads CASSLTGGGQPQHF. CDR3 bases: TGTGCCAGCAGCTTGACAGGGGGTGGGCAGCCCCAGCATTTT.

The gene calls are TRBV3-1 and TRBJ2-3; D might be TRBD1 or TRBD2, each matching 6 bases. Germline CDR1 and CDR2: LGHDT and YNNKEL (reference sequence). V shed 2 bases and J shed 4 bases, with 16 bases lying between them. CDR3 size: 16 residues. CDR3 nucleotides: TGTGCCAGCAGCCAACTGGGGGGCAGTGGAGCAGATACGCAGTATTTT. Its translation: CASSQLGGSGADTQYF.

This clonotype was counted many times. This chain links TRBV19 with TRBJ1-5; 7 bases align to TRBD1. The CDR3 extends over 15 amino acids. The trim removed 3 bases at V and 2 bases at J, leaving 4 bases unmatched. Germline V gene sequence: CDR1 LNHDA, CDR2 SQIVND (reference sequence). CDR3 loop: CASSMTGRGNQPQHF. In DNA form, the CDR3 reads TGTGCCAGTAGTATGACAGGGAGAGGCAATCAGCCCCAGCATTTT. Filled out from reference TRBV19 and TRBJ1-5, the complete variable domain reads DGGITQSPKYLFRKEGQNVTLSCEQNLNHDAMYWYRQDPGQGLRLIYYSQIVNDFQKGDIAEGYSVSREKKESFPLTVTSAQKNPTAFYLCASSMTGRGNQPQHFGDGTRLSIL.

The chain is built from TRBV5-5 and TRBJ2-7, with 9 bases aligning to TRBD1. Losses at the gene ends were 7 bases for V and 2 bases for J; bases not matched to a gene: 13. Germline values: CDR1 SGHKS, CDR2 YYEKEE (reference sequence). The CDR3 loop spans 16 amino acids. CDR3: CASFTLGTGTPYEQYF. Here the CDR3 DNA reads TGTGCCAGCTTTACTCTCGGGACAGGGACCCCCTACGAGCAGTACTTC. The variable domain in full, with the rest retrieved from reference TRBV5-5 and TRBJ2-7, is DAGVTQSPTHLIKTRGQQVTLRCSPISGHKSVSWYQQVLGQGPQFIFQYYEKEERGRGNFPDRFSARQFPNYSSELNVNALLLGDSALYLCASFTLGTGTPYEQYFGPGTRLTVT.

V usage is TRBV6-2 or TRBV6-3 and J usage is TRBJ1-2; D perhaps matches TRBD1 (5 bases). This CDR3 is built from 15 residues. With 6 bases removed from V and 6 bases from J, the gap between germline ends came to 20 bases. Germline assignment: CDR1 MNHEY and CDR2 SVGEGT. The CDR3 loop reads CASSPHRSDGNGYTF. In DNA, the CDR3 is TGTGCCAGCAGCCCTCACAGGTCCGATGGTAATGGCTACACCTTC.

J is TRBJ1-4 and V is TRBV2, with unresolved D. This CDR3 contains 10 residues. The V end was cut by 5 bases, the J end by 7 bases, with 2 bases between. CDR1 is SNHLY and CDR2 is FYNNEI in the germline V gene. The DNA of the CDR3 is TGTGCCAGCAGTTTTGAAAAACTGTTTTTT. Translating it yields CASSFEKLFF.

This clonotype turned up a few times. The gene calls are TRBV27 and TRBJ2-7, with D perhaps given as TRBD1 or TRBD2 (5 bases each). V was clipped by 0 bases and J by 2 bases, with 11 bases between them. The CDR3 runs to 15 residues. Germline V CDR1 and CDR2: MNHEY, SMNVEV (reference sequence). The CDR3 is CASSLSAGTAYEQYF. In nucleotides, the CDR3 is TGTGCCAGCAGTTTATCCGCAGGGACCGCCTACGAGCAGTACTTC.

This clonotype was detected many times. The CDR3: CASSPESVSGNTIYF. CDR3 in DNA: TGTGCCAGCTCACCCGAGTCCGTCTCTGGAAACACCATATATTTT. The V gene is TRBV18, the J gene TRBJ1-3; the D is unclear. The CDR3 totals 15 residues. V was pared by 3 bases and J by 0 bases, with 9 bases between. Looked up from germline, CDR1 is KGHSH and CDR2 is LQKENI.

This clonotype was detected only a few times. The chain uses TRBV29-1 and TRBJ1-5, with D perhaps matching TRBD1 (5 bases). CDR3 size: 12 residues. V lost 4 bases, J lost 4 bases, and 8 bases lay in between. In germline, CDR1 is SQVTM, CDR2 ANQGSEA. This CDR3 is CSVGQTNQPQHF. The DNA of the CDR3 is TGCAGCGTTGGACAGACTAATCAGCCCCAGCATTTT.

This clonotype was counted many times. This chain links TRBV5-1 with TRBJ2-2; TRBD2 matches 8 bases. The CDR3 is made up of 17 amino acids. V trimming: 5 bases; J trimming: 6 bases; junction bases outside the gene matches: 15. Germline values: CDR1 SGHRS, CDR2 YFSETQ. The CDR3 DNA follows: TGCGCCAGCAGGGATGATTTCGCGGGAGGAAGGTCCGGGGAGCTGTTTTTT. Protein: CASRDDFAGGRSGELFF.

The chain has TRBV5-1 and TRBJ1-1, with a tentative D call TRBD1 (5 bases). With 4 bases removed from V and 11 bases from J, the gap between germline ends came to 18 bases. This CDR3 is built from 13 residues. Germline V gene data show CDR1 as SGHRS and CDR2 as YFSETQ. The CDR3 coding sequence is TGCGCCAGCAGCCAGGGACCCGGTAACGGGGCTTTCTTT. Its protein product is CASSQGPGNGAFF.

Only a few counts were recorded for this clonotype. The chain is built from TRBV10-3 and TRBJ1-5; D unresolved. Germline V gene lookup returns CDR1 ENHRY and CDR2 SYGVKD. Trimming stripped 10 bases from V and 9 bases from J, with 7 bases between. CDR3 length equals 9 residues. The CDR3 loop is CATPRPQHF. Written as DNA, the CDR3 is TGTGCCACCCCGAGGCCCCAGCATTTT.

This clonotype was recorded a few times. The chain has TRBV6-5 and TRBJ2-1; 8 bases line up with TRBD1. Trimming removed 2 bases from V and 1 base from J; junction bases left unmatched: 13. CDR3 length: 19 amino acids. Germline CDR1 is MNHEY and CDR2 is SVGAGI. The CDR3 region has the DNA TGTGCCAGCAGTTACGAACCCGTAGAACAGGGGGGTTCCTACAATGAGCAGTTCTTC. It specifies CASSYEPVEQGGSYNEQFF.

This clonotype came up many times. The genes are TRBV3-1 and TRBJ2-2; unclear D gene. The germline V and J ends were trimmed by 4 bases and 8 bases, with 11 bases remaining between them. The CDR3 has 13 amino acids. CDR1 is LGHDT and CDR2 is YNNKEL in the germline V gene (reference sequence). The DNA of the CDR3 is TGTGCCAGCAGCCCCATTGAGTGGGGGGAGCTGTTTTTT. The encoded protein is CASSPIEWGELFF.

This clonotype was recorded many times. Here the CDR3 DNA reads TGTGCCAGCAGTTTTGTCCGACAGCCTTACGAGCAGTACTTC. It specifies CASSFVRQPYEQYF. The rearrangement joins TRBV27 to TRBJ2-7; possible D gene TRBD1, 5 bases. CDR3 length equals 14 residues. Trimming left V 3 bases short and J 4 bases short, with 13 bases between. The germline V gene encodes CDR1 MNHEY and CDR2 SMNVEV (reference sequence).

This clonotype has at least ten counts. The chain couples TRBV28 to TRBJ2-3, with 9 bases aligning to TRBD2. This CDR3 is 16 amino acids long. V lost 6 bases to trimming and J lost 7 bases; unmatched junction nucleotides: 14. Germline CDR1 MDHEN, CDR2 SYDVKM. The CDR3 loop reads CASRTGGAGGANTQYF. The CDR3 coding sequence is TGTGCCAGCAGAACGGGGGGAGCGGGAGGAGCAAATACGCAGTATTTT.

The chain combines TRBV11-2 with TRBJ2-3; D might be TRBD2 (6 bases). The CDR3 length is 15 residues. Germline V lookup: CDR1 SGHAT, CDR2 FQNNGV. The V gene lost 7 bases and the J gene lost 3 bases, with 17 bases spanning the gap. CDR3 sequence reads: CASTERLGTTDTQYF. CDR3 sequence (DNA): TGTGCCAGCACCGAGCGATTGGGGACTACAGATACGCAGTATTTT.

This chain links TRBV5-1 with TRBJ2-2; 9 bases are a match to TRBD1. V trimming: 4 bases; J trimming: 1 base; junction bases outside the gene matches: 2. Germline lookup yields CDR1 SGHRS and CDR2 YFSETQ. CDR3 length: 15 amino acids. The CDR3 here is CASSRGQGNTGELFF. As DNA, the CDR3 is TGCGCCAGCAGCCGGGGACAGGGGAACACCGGGGAGCTGTTTTTT.

The V and J genes are TRBV27 and TRBJ1-5; possibly TRBD1 for D (5 bases). CDR1 is MNHEY and CDR2 is SMNVEV in the germline V gene (reference sequence). There are 16 residues in the CDR3. Trimming took 0 bases from V and 0 from J, leaving 9 bases between them. The CDR3 sequence is CASSLSPGISNQPQHF. The CDR3 nucleotides are TGTGCCAGCAGTTTATCCCCAGGGATTAGCAATCAGCCCCAGCATTTT.

This clonotype has at least ten counts. V usage is TRBV9 and J usage is TRBJ2-7, with 9 bases that match TRBD2. The germline gives CDR1 SGDLS, CDR2 YYNGEE. The trim removed 3 bases at V and 6 bases at J, leaving 13 bases unmatched. CDR3 size: 16 residues. The CDR3 loop is CASSARSAGGPGEQYF. The CDR3 DNA is TGTGCCAGCAGCGCCCGCAGCGCGGGAGGGCCTGGCGAGCAGTACTTC.

The V and J genes are TRBV7-8 and TRBJ1-6, with D perhaps matching TRBD1 (5 bases). This CDR3 comprises 16 residues. Between the trimmed V and J ends, which lost 6 bases and 7 bases, there was a span of 19 bases. Germline CDR1 is SGHVS and CDR2 is FQNEAQ. CDR3 DNA sequence: TGTGCCAGCAGAACCCCGGGACGAGGTGGGAATTCACCCCTCCACTTT. It translates to CASRTPGRGGNSPLHF.

This clonotype appeared a few times. The rearrangement uses TRBV7-9 and TRBJ1-4; 7 bases are a match to TRBD1. Per germline, CDR1 SEHNR and CDR2 FQNEAQ (reference sequence). The CDR3 sequence is 18 residues long. V dropped 5 bases and J dropped 3; count of bases not matched to a gene: 15. The CDR3 nucleotides read TGTGCCAGCAGCCGCATAAGTACCACAGGGGAAGCTAATGAAAAACTGTTTTTT. This sequence encodes CASSRISTTGEANEKLFF. Looking up the rest from reference TRBV7-9 and TRBJ1-4 gives the full variable domain: DTGVSQNPRHKITKRGQNVTFRCDPISEHNRLYWYRQTLGQGPEFLTYFQNEAQLEKSRLLSDRFSAERPKGSFSTLEIQRTEQGDSAMYLCASSRISTTGEANEKLFFGSGTQLSVL.

This chain uses TRBV7-8 with TRBJ1-6, with D unclear. The CDR3 sequence is 12 residues long. Germline V gene lookup returns CDR1 SGHVS and CDR2 FQNEAQ. Trimming cost V 5 bases and J 10 bases, with 9 bases left between them. The CDR3 sequence is CASSLDLSPLHF. Written as DNA, the CDR3 is TGTGCCAGCAGCCTTGACTTATCACCCCTCCACTTT.

This chain links TRBV28 with TRBJ2-1, with 7 bases matching TRBD1. V dropped 5 bases and J dropped 8; count of bases not matched to a gene: 6. Per the germline V gene, CDR1 is MDHEN and CDR2 is SYDVKM. The CDR3 extends over 13 amino acids. This chain's CDR3 is CASSPTGIYEQFF. The CDR3 DNA reads as TGTGCCAGCAGTCCGACAGGGATCTATGAGCAGTTCTTC.

This chain uses TRBV28 with TRBJ2-5; 7 nucleotides align to TRBD1. Germline values: CDR1 MDHEN, CDR2 SYDVKM. The CDR3 totals 15 residues. V lost 3 bases to trimming and J lost 3 bases; unmatched junction nucleotides: 7. The CDR3 DNA sequence: TGTGCCAGCAGTTTTAGGGGGCGAGGGGAAGAGACCCAGTACTTC. It translates to CASSFRGRGEETQYF.

The V call is TRBV18, the J call TRBJ1-1, with TRBD1 as a possible D gene (6 bases). V was trimmed by 3 bases and J by 4 bases, leaving 18 bases between them. The CDR3 consists of 16 residues. From germline, CDR1 is KGHSH and CDR2 LQKENI. CDR3 in amino acids: CASSPDQWGAGTEAFF. The CDR3 DNA reads TGTGCCAGCTCACCGGATCAATGGGGGGCAGGCACTGAAGCTTTCTTT.

The chain uses TRBV7-2 and TRBJ2-1; perhaps TRBD2 as D (6 bases). Germline assignment: CDR1 SGHTA and CDR2 FQGNSA. The CDR3 is 13 amino acids. Between the trimmed V and J ends, which lost 5 bases and 10 bases, there was a span of 15 bases. CDR3 DNA sequence: TGTGCCAGCAGCCGTCGGAGAGGAGGGGAGCAGTTCTTC. Amino acid sequence: CASSRRRGGEQFF.

This clonotype was detected many times. The chain links TRBV29-1 to TRBJ2-7; 8 bases match TRBD1. The CDR3 length is 11 residues. V shed 6 bases and J 4 bases; nucleotides not matched to a gene: 2. CDR1 is SQVTM, CDR2 ANQGSEA, per germline. As DNA, the CDR3 is TGCAGCGTGCAGGGGGCGTACGAGCAGTACTTC. Encoded protein: CSVQGAYEQYF.